This T cell receptor beta chain was profiled in a study of identical twins. The CDR3 has 12 residues. The germline CDR1 and CDR2 sequences are DFQATT and SNEGSKA (reference sequence). Trimming took 6 bases from V and 4 from J, leaving 12 bases between them. The authors used template switching to add a universal primer site and gave cDNA unique molecular identifiers. In TCRdb, the 5' RACE reads were re-called with MiXCR into one record per CDR3 protein. The sample shows roughly 720,000 distinct CDR3 sequences, roughly 18% of them seen only once. These same records also appear under a second study, on T cells expressing NK-cell markers. As that study records: One of the eight sequenced donors was seronegative, whereas the other seven were HCMV-seropositive.

This TCR derives from a woman under 30 in good health. The chain employs TRBV20-1 and TRBJ2-5; no reliable D call. The source material was PBMCs. Here the CDR3 reads CSATRIRETQYF. CDR3 in DNA: TGCAGTGCAACGAGAATTCGAGAGACCCAGTACTTC.